This is a list of T cell receptor beta chains from one sample in a study of cytomegalovirus exposure and HLA in healthy donors. Libraries were prepared by immunoSEQ multiplex PCR; TCRdb keeps only in-frame clonotypes and omits some of them. There are 150,000 to 200,000 clones in the sample; around 84% occur only once, and about 2.1% lies in the top ten. The sequencing sample was made of PBMCs. The receptors derive from a man between 18 and 29 years old in good health and CMV-seropositive. Both conserved end residues are part of each CDR3. D genes are given only for firm matches. Clone size is given for some rows only: seen once, a few or many times, or a class if the clone is expanded.

j_gene,d_gene,abundance,len,v_gene,CDR3nt,CDR3aa
TRBJ1-2,TRBD1,-,13,TRBV6-1,TGTGCCAGCCATAAACAGGGGGACTATGGCTACACCTTC,CASHKQGDYGYTF
TRBJ1-6,-,-,16,TRBV6-5,TGTGCCAGCAGTTTTCGCCGGGGGGAGAATAATTCACCCCTCCACTTT,CASSFRRGENNSPLHF
TRBJ1-4,-,-,13,TRBV7-9,TGTGCCAGCAGCTTAGGACTCGCCGAAAAACTGTTTTTT,CASSLGLAEKLFF
TRBJ1-1,-,few,14,TRBV10-1,TGCGCCAGCAGTATGGGCAGGCTGAACACTGAAGCTTTCTTT,CASSMGRLNTEAFF
TRBJ2-7,-,-,17,TRBV27,TGTGCCAGCAGTTTCTCCGGTAGGGAGTCCAACGCCTACGAGCAGTACTTC,CASSFSGRESNAYEQYF
TRBJ2-6,-,-,18,TRBV7-9,TGTGCCAGCAGATTAAAGCCATCCGGGGGCTCTGGGGCCAACGTCCTGACTTTC,CASRLKPSGGSGANVLTF
TRBJ2-2,-,once,18,TRBV11-3,TGTGCCAGCAGCTTAGGCGGGGGCCTCGGGGAGGGGACCGGGGAGCTGTTTTTT,CASSLGGGLGEGTGELFF
TRBJ2-7,-,once,16,TRBV9,TGTGCCAGCAGCGTAGATGGGCCCACCGTCAACTACGAGCAGTACTTC,CASSVDGPTVNYEQYF
TRBJ2-7,TRBD2,-,15,TRBV7-2,TGTGCCAGCAGCTCAAGACTAGCGGGGGCCTACGAGCAGTACTTC,CASSSRLAGAYEQYF
TRBJ1-1,-,-,14,TRBV7-6,TGTGCCAGCAGCTTAGATGGAGGGATCACTGAAGCTTTCTTT,CASSLDGGITEAFF
TRBJ1-4,TRBD1,-,17,TRBV27,TGTGCCAGCAGGACGTCCCGGGACAGGGGTGGAGGTGAAAAACTGTTTTTT,CASRTSRDRGGGEKLFF
TRBJ1-2,-,-,14,TRBV4-1,TGCGCCAGCAGCCAAGGGGGCAAGAACTATGGCTACACCTTC,CASSQGGKNYGYTF
TRBJ1-2,TRBD1,few,15,TRBV2,TGTGCCAGCAGTGTCACCTCCTGGGACAGCTATGGCTACACCTTC,CASSVTSWDSYGYTF
TRBJ2-3,TRBD2,-,15,TRBV7-9,TGTGCCAGCAGCGCTAGCGGGGGGGCTCCAGATACGCAGTATTTT,CASSASGGAPDTQYF
TRBJ1-6,-,-,13,TRBV18,TGTGCCAGCTCACCACGGGGGGATTCACCCCTCCACTTT,CASSPRGDSPLHF
TRBJ2-3,TRBD2,-,18,TRBV4-3,TGCGCCAGCAGCCAAGATGCGGGGGGCCTAAGGTACACAGATACGCAGTATTTT,CASSQDAGGLRYTDTQYF
TRBJ2-1,-,-,15,TRBV27,TGTGCCAGCAGCCTCGGCAGGGGCACCTACAATGAGCAGTTCTTC,CASSLGRGTYNEQFF
TRBJ1-1,TRBD1,-,13,TRBV5-6,TGTGCCAGCAGCTTAGGGACAGGGGCTGAAGCTTTCTTT,CASSLGTGAEAFF
TRBJ2-1,TRBD2,-,16,TRBV7-6,TGTGCCAGCAGCCCCGCCGGGACTAGCGGCTACAATGAGCAGTTCTTC,CASSPAGTSGYNEQFF
TRBJ2-3,TRBD1,-,15,TRBV4-2,TGTGCCAGCAGCCAAGCGACAGGGTCGGCAGATACGCAGTATTTT,CASSQATGSADTQYF
TRBJ1-1,-,-,15,TRBV9,TGTGCCAGCAGCCCCGATCTGGGGGGGAACACTGAAGCTTTCTTT,CASSPDLGGNTEAFF
TRBJ2-1,TRBD2,-,16,TRBV25-1,TGTGCCAGCAGTGAAACTAGCGGGGGGCCGCGGAATGAGCAGTTCTTC,CASSETSGGPRNEQFF
TRBJ1-2,TRBD1,-,16,TRBV4-2,TGTGCCAGCAGCCAAGTCGCCTCCGGGACAGACTATGGCTACACCTTC,CASSQVASGTDYGYTF
TRBJ2-5,TRBD2,once,16,TRBV9,TGTGCCAGCAGCGCCTTAGCGGGGGGAAACCAAGAGACCCAGTACTTC,CASSALAGGNQETQYF
TRBJ2-1,TRBD2,-,17,TRBV9,TGTGCCAGCAGCGTAGATGCTAGCGGGAGCTCCTACAATGAGCAGTTCTTC,CASSVDASGSSYNEQFF
TRBJ1-4,-,-,15,TRBV4-3,TGCGCCAGCAGCCAAGGGGGGGGCGCTGGGGAAAAACTGTTTTTT,CASSQGGGAGEKLFF
TRBJ2-5,TRBD2,-,15,TRBV6-1,TGTGCCAGCAGTGAACCGACTAGCGGGGTGGAGACCCAGTACTTC,CASSEPTSGVETQYF
TRBJ1-2,TRBD1,-,14,TRBV6-5,TGTGCCAGCAGGCCTACAGGGGCTGGCTATGGCTACACCTTC,CASRPTGAGYGYTF
TRBJ2-2,-,-,14,TRBV19,TGTGCCAGTACCGTTCACAGGAACACCGGGGAGCTGTTTTTT,CASTVHRNTGELFF
TRBJ2-7,TRBD1,-,13,TRBV5-1,TGCGCCAGCAGCTCCGGGACAGGCTACGAGCAGTACTTC,CASSSGTGYEQYF
TRBJ2-7,TRBD1,-,14,TRBV30,TGTGCCTGGAGCGGGACAGGTTTTGTCTACGAGCAGTACTTC,CAWSGTGFVYEQYF
TRBJ2-4,TRBD2,-,20,TRBV2,TGTGCCAGCAGGGGACCCCGGACTAGCGGGGGGTCGGGTTCCAAAAACATTCAGTACTTC,CASRGPRTSGGSGSKNIQYF
TRBJ1-1,-,-,17,TRBV7-2,TGTGCCAGCAGCTTAGCACCACTAGGGAGCGGGGGGACTGAAGCTTTCTTT,CASSLAPLGSGGTEAFF
TRBJ2-7,TRBD2,few,17,TRBV5-5,TGTGCCAGCAGCTTCTCTAGCGGGGGGTCCGACTCCTACGAGCAGTACTTC,CASSFSSGGSDSYEQYF
TRBJ2-3,TRBD2,-,18,TRBV4-3,TGCGCCAGCAGCCAAGTTCTAGAGCGGGGGGGCCTCGGAGATACGCAGTATTTT,CASSQVLERGGLGDTQYF
TRBJ2-7,-,-,14,TRBV10-3,TGTGCCATCAGTGAGTCGGGCACCCCCTACGAGCAGTACTTC,CAISESGTPYEQYF
TRBJ2-7,TRBD2,-,13,TRBV7-3,TGTGCCAGCAGCTTACTAGCGGGGGTCGAGCAGTACTTC,CASSLLAGVEQYF
TRBJ2-3,-,-,14,TRBV13,TGTGCCAGCAGCTTACGCGGTAGCACAGATACGCAGTATTTT,CASSLRGSTDTQYF
TRBJ2-7,-,-,13,TRBV7-6,TGTGCCAGCAGCTTAGGGGCCCGATACGAGCAGTACTTC,CASSLGARYEQYF
TRBJ2-1,-,-,16,TRBV10-3,TGTGCCATCAGTGGTTCCGATCTCAGCTCCTACAATGAGCAGTTCTTC,CAISGSDLSSYNEQFF
TRBJ2-3,-,-,13,TRBV6-1,TGTGCCAGCAGTGACTATCGGCGGGATACGCAGTATTTT,CASSDYRRDTQYF
TRBJ2-5,-,-,14,TRBV6-6,TGTGCCAGCAGCTTACGACTAGTTCAAGAGACCCAGTACTTC,CASSLRLVQETQYF
TRBJ1-5,TRBD1,-,14,TRBV19,TGTGCCAGTAGTATAGGACAGGGAGGCCAGCCCCAGCATTTT,CASSIGQGGQPQHF
TRBJ1-5,-,-,15,TRBV6-1,TGTGCCAGCAAAGAACAGGGCTCCTTAAATCAGCCCCAGCATTTT,CASKEQGSLNQPQHF
TRBJ1-3,TRBD1,-,17,TRBV23-1,TGCGCCAGCAGTCAATCGGAAGACAGGGGAGATGGAAACACCATATATTTT,CASSQSEDRGDGNTIYF
TRBJ2-2,TRBD2,-,14,TRBV7-3,TGTGCCAGCAGCTCTGGGGGGGGGACCGGGGAGCTGTTTTTT,CASSSGGGTGELFF
TRBJ2-5,-,-,13,TRBV9,TGTGCCAGCAGCGTAGGGACAGCAGAGACCCAGTACTTC,CASSVGTAETQYF
TRBJ2-7,TRBD1,once,15,TRBV9,TGTGCCAGCAGCGTAGAGGACAGGGGGGCCTACGAGCAGTACTTC,CASSVEDRGAYEQYF
TRBJ2-3,-,-,15,TRBV7-2,TGTGCCAGCAGCCCTGGACTTGCTCCCACAGATACGCAGTATTTT,CASSPGLAPTDTQYF